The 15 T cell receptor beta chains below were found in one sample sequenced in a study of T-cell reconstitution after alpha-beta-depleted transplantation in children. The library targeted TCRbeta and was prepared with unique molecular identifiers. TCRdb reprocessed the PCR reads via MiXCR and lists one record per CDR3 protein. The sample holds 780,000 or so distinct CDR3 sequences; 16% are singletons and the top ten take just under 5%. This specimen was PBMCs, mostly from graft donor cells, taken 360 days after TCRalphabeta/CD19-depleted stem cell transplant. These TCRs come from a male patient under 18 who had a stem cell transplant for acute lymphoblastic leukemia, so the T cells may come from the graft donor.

The CDR3 DNA sequence: TGCGCCAGCAGCTTGGTAACGGGCGTACAAGAGACCCAGTACTTC. Amino acid sequence: CASSLVTGVQETQYF. The chain combines TRBV5-1 with TRBJ2-5; no reliable D call. This CDR3 comprises 15 residues. Germline V gene sequence: CDR1 SGHRS, CDR2 YFSETQ. The germline V and J ends were trimmed by 0 bases and 2 bases, with 11 bases remaining between them.

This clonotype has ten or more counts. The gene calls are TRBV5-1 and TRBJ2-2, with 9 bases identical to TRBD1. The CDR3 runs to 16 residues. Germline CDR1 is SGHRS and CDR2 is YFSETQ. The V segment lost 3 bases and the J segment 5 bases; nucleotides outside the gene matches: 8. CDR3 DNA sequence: TGCGCCAGCAGCTCCGGGGGACAGGGATATACCGGGGAGCTGTTTTTT. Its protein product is CASSSGGQGYTGELFF.

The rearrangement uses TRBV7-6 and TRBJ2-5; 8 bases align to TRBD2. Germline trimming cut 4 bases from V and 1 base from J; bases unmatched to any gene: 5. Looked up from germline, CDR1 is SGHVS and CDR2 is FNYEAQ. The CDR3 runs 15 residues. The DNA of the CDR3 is TGTGCCAGCAGCTATACTAGCGGAGTCCAAGAGACCCAGTACTTC. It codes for CASSYTSGVQETQYF.

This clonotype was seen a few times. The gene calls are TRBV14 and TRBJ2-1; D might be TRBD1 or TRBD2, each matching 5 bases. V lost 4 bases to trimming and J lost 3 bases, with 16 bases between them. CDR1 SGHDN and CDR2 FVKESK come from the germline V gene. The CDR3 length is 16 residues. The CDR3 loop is CASSLIRGTNYNEQFF. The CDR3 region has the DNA TGTGCCAGCAGCCTCATCCGAGGGACCAACTACAATGAGCAGTTCTTC. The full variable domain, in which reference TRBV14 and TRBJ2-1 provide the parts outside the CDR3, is EAGVTQFPSHSVIEKGQTVTLRCDPISGHDNLYWYRRVMGKEIKFLLHFVKESKQDESGMPNNRFLAERTGGTYSTLKVQPAELEDSGVYFCASSLIRGTNYNEQFFGPGTRLTVL.

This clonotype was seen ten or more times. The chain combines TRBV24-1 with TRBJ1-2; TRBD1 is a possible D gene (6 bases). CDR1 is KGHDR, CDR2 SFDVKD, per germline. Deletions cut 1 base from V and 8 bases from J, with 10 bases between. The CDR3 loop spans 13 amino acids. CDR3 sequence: CATSDLGGRGYTF. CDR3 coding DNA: TGTGCCACCAGTGATTTAGGGGGGCGAGGCTACACCTTC.

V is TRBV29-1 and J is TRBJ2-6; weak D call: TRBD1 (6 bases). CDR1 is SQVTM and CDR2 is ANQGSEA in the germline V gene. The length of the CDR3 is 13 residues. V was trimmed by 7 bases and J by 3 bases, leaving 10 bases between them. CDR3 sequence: CSADSGGANVLTF. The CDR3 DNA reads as TGCAGCGCGGACAGCGGTGGGGCCAACGTCCTGACTTTC. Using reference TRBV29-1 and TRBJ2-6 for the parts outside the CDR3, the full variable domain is SAVISQKPSRDICQRGTSLTIQCQVDSQVTMMFWYRQQPGQSLTLIATANQGSEATYESGFVIDKFPISRPNLTFSTLTVSNMSPEDSSIYLCSADSGGANVLTFGAGSRLTVL.

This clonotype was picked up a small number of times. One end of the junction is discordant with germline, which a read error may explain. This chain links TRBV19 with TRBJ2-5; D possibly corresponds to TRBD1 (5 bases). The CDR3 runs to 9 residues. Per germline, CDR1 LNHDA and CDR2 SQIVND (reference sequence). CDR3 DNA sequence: TGTGCCAGTAGTGGGGCCAATCGGTTC. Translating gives CASSGANRF.

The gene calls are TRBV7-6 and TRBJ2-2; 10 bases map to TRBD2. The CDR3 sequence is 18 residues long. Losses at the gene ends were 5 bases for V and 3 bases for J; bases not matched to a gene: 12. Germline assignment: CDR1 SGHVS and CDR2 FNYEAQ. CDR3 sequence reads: CASSPLWLAGDDTGELFF. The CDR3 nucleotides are TGTGCCAGCAGCCCCCTTTGGCTAGCGGGAGATGACACCGGGGAGCTGTTTTTT. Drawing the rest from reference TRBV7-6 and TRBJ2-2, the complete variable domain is GAGVSQSPRYKVTKRGQDVALRCDPISGHVSLYWYRQALGQGPEFLTYFNYEAQQDKSGLPNDRFSAERPEGSISTLTIQRTEQRDSAMYRCASSPLWLAGDDTGELFFGEGSRLTVL.

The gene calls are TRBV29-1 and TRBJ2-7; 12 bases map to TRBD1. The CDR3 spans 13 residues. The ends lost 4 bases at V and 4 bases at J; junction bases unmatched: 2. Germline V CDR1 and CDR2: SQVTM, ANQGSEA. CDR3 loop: CSVGDRGLYEQYF. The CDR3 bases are TGCAGCGTTGGGGACAGGGGGCTGTACGAGCAGTACTTC.

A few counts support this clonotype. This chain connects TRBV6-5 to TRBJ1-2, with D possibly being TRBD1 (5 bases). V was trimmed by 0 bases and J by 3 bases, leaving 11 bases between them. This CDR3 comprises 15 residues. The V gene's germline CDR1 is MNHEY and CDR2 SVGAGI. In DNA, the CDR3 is TGTGCCAGCAGTTACTCGACGGGGGACCACTATGGCTACACCTTC. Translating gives CASSYSTGDHYGYTF.

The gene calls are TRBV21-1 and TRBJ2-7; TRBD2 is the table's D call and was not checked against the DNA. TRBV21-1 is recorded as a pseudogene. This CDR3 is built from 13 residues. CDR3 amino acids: CASVSGASYEQYF. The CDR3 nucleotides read TGTGCCAGCGTTAGCGGGGCCTCCTACGAGCAGTACTTC.

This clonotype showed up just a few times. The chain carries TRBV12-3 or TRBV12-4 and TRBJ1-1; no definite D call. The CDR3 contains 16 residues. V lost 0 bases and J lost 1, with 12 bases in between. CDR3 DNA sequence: TGTGCCAGCAGTTTAGCCCCCTATGGGGAGAACACTGAAGCTTTCTTT. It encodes CASSLAPYGENTEAFF.

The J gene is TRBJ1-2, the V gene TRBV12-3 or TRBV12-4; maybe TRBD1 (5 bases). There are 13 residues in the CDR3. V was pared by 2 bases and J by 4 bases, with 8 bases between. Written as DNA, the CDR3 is TGTGCCAGCAGTTTACCGAGGGGCTATGGCTACACCTTC. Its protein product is CASSLPRGYGYTF.

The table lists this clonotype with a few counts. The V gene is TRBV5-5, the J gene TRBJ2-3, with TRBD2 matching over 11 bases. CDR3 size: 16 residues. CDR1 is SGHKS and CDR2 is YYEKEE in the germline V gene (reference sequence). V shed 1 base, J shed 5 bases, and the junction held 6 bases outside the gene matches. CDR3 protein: CASSLTATSGIDTQYF. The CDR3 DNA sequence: TGTGCCAGCAGCTTGACCGCGACTAGCGGGATAGATACGCAGTATTTT.

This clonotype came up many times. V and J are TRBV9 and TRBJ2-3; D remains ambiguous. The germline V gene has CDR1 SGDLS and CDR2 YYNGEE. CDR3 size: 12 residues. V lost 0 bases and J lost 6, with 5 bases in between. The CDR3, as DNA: TGTGCCAGCAGCGTAGCTAGGGATACGCAGTATTTT. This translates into CASSVARDTQYF.